The rows below give T cell receptor beta chains drawn from one sample of a study of T-cell reconstitution after alpha-beta-depleted transplantation in children. TCRdb fed the PCR reads into MiXCR, producing one record per CDR3 protein. The sample has roughly 100,000 distinct CDR3 sequences, 7% to 8% seen once. The material was PBMCs, obtained before TCRalphabeta/CD19-depleted stem cell transplant. Receptors originate from a boy aged 2-15 years with acute lymphoblastic leukemia, due to receive a stem cell transplant. Both conserved end residues are part of each CDR3. The size of a clone is reported for some rows only, either as once, few or many, or as a class for expanded clones.

j_call,clone_size,v_call,cdr3_aa
TRBJ2-7,many,TRBV28,CASSFSTYEQYF
TRBJ1-1,few,TRBV20-1,CSGEGTTEAFF
TRBJ1-1,many,TRBV12-3/TRBV12-4,CASSLREGNTEAFF
TRBJ2-7,many,TRBV20-1,CSATPGQGANEQYF
TRBJ2-1,many,TRBV5-1,CASSLVPGPYNEQFF
TRBJ2-1,few,TRBV5-4,CASSLSRGPITSYNEQFF
TRBJ2-5,few,TRBV9,CASSARGTVQETQYF
TRBJ2-7,many,TRBV5-1,CASSPEGEITVEQYF
TRBJ1-2,few,TRBV7-9,CASSLGQGARGYTF
TRBJ2-3,.,TRBV7-9,CASSFPLSGGSDTQYF
TRBJ1-1,many,TRBV28,CASSLWTPNTEAFF
TRBJ2-1,many,TRBV6-4,CASSDTAGGYNEQFF
TRBJ2-2,many,TRBV29-1,CSAGTPNTGELFF
TRBJ2-3,.,TRBV4-2,CASSLGLAGGYTQYF
TRBJ2-1,.,TRBV19,CASSIRSLWDEQFF
TRBJ2-5,.,TRBV20-1,CALYRGVGETQYF
TRBJ2-7,many,TRBV7-9,CASSPGYEQYF
TRBJ1-2,.,TRBV2,CASSVLRVALYGYTF
TRBJ2-3,few,TRBV11-1,CASSSPGLAGPSTDTQYF
TRBJ1-3,.,TRBV4-2,CASSQGGGQGGNTIYF
TRBJ2-3,many,TRBV20-1,CSALGPWAGYTDTQYF
TRBJ2-5,many,TRBV5-6,CASSQDRSETQYF
TRBJ1-3,few,TRBV4-1,CASSQVPGLIGNTIYF
TRBJ1-1,many,TRBV5-1,CASSLRQGSTEAFF
TRBJ2-1,.,TRBV20-1,CSARVGGGSDNEQFF
TRBJ1-5,many,TRBV7-6,CASSATGGDQPQHF
TRBJ1-4,.,TRBV2,CASSDRVTGVEEKLFF
TRBJ2-2,many,TRBV4-3,CASSQDPGSPGELFF
TRBJ2-1,.,TRBV7-2,CASSLVLAGGPLEQFF
TRBJ2-7,few,TRBV6-1,CASRRGRPIYEQYF
TRBJ2-7,.,TRBV3-1,CASSQDWGRGYEQYF
TRBJ2-1,many,TRBV20-1,CSAIRLGLAKNEQFF
TRBJ2-1,many,TRBV27,CASSFRDKGDNEQFF
TRBJ2-2,many,TRBV29-1,CSATRDSGALFF
TRBJ1-1,.,TRBV10-3,CAISGGGGGTEAFF